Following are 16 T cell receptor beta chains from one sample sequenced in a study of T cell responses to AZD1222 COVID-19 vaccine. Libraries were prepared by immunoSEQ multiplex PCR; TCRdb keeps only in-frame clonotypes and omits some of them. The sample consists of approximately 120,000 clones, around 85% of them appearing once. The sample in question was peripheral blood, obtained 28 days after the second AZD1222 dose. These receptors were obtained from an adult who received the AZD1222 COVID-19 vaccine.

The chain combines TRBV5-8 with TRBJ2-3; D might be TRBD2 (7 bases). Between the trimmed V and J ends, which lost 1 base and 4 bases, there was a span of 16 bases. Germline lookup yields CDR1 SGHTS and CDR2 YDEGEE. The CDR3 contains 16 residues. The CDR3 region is CASSLLGGGPADTQYF. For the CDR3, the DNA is TGTGCCAGCAGCTTGCTTGGGGGGGGGCCGGCAGATACGCAGTATTTT.

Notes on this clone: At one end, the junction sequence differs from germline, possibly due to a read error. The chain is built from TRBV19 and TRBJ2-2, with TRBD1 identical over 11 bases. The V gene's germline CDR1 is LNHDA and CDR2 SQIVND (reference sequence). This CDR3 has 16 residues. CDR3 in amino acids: CASSIGQGAFTGELFF. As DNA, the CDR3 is TGTGCCAGCAGTATCGGACAGGGGGCTTTCACCGGGGAGCTGTTTTTT.

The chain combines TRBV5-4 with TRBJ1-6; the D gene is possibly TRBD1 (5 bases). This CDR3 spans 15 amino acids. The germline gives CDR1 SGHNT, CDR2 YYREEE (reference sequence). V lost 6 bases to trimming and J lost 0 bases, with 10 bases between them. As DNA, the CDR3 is TGTGCCAGCACTTCAGGGAGCTCCTATAATTCACCCCTCCACTTT. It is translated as CASTSGSSYNSPLHF.

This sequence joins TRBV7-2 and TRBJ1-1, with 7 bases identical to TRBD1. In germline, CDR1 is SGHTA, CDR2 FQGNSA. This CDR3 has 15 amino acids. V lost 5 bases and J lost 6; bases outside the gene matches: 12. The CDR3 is CASSQNDRAVSEAFF. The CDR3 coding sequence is TGTGCCAGCAGCCAAAACGACAGGGCAGTCTCTGAAGCTTTCTTT.

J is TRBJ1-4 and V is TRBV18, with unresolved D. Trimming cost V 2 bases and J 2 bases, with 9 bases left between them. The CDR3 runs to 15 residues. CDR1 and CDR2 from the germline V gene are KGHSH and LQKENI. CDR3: CASSPSLGTNEKLFF. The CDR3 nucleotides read TGTGCCAGCTCACCATCCCTTGGGACTAATGAAAAACTGTTTTTT.

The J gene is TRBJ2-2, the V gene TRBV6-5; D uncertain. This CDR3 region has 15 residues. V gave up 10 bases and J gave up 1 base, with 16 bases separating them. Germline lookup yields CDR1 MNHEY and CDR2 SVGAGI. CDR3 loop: CATTWYAQNTGELFF. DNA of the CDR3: TGTGCCACCACGTGGTACGCACAGAACACCGGGGAGCTGTTTTTT.

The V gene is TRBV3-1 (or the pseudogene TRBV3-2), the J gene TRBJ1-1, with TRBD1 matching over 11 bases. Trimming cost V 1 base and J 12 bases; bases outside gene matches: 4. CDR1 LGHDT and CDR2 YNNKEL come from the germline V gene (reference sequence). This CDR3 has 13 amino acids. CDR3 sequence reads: CASSQGWDRGTFF. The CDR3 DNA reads TGTGCCAGCAGCCAAGGCTGGGACAGGGGGACTTTCTTT.

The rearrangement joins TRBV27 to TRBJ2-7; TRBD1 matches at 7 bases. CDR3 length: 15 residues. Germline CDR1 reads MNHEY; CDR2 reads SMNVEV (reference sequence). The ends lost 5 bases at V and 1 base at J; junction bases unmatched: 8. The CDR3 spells CASSDLRDRSYEQYF. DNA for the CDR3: TGTGCCAGCAGTGACCTCCGGGACAGATCCTACGAGCAGTACTTC.

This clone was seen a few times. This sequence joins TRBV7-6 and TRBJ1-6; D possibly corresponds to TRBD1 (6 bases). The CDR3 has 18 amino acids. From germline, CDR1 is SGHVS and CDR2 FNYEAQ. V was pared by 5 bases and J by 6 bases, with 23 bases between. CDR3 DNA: TGTGCCAGCAGCACGGACAGCCACCTACCCTGGAGTAATTCACCCCTCCACTTT. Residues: CASSTDSHLPWSNSPLHF.

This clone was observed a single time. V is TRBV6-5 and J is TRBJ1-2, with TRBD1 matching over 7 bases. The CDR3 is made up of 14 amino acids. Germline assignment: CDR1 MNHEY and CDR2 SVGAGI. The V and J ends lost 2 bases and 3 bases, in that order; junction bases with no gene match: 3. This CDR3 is CASSYTGEYYGYTF. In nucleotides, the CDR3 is TGTGCCAGCAGTTACACAGGGGAATACTATGGCTACACCTTC.

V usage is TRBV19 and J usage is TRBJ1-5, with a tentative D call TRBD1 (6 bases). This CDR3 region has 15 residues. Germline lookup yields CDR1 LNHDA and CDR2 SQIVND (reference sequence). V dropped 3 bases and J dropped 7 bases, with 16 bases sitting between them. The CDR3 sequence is CASSMAQGSWQPQHF. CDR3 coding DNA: TGTGCCAGTAGTATGGCGCAGGGGTCGTGGCAGCCCCAGCATTTT.

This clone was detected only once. The CDR3 region has the DNA TGCGCCAGCAGCCAGGGTGGGGCCAACGTCCTGACTTTC. It yields the protein CASSQGGANVLTF. The rearrangement uses TRBV5-1 and TRBJ2-6; D perhaps matches TRBD1 (5 bases). This CDR3 region has 13 residues. The V and J ends lost 4 bases and 3 bases respectively, with 5 bases between them. Per germline, CDR1 SGHRS and CDR2 YFSETQ.

CDR3 in DNA: TGTGCCAGCAGTTCGAGTGCTGGGGTGGGAGATACGCAGTATTTT. Amino acid sequence: CASSSSAGVGDTQYF. The V gene is TRBV28, the J gene TRBJ2-3; D gene uncertain. In germline, CDR1 is MDHEN, CDR2 SYDVKM. V shed 4 bases and J shed 5 bases, with 16 bases lying between them. The CDR3 has 15 residues. The whole variable domain, filled in from reference TRBV28 and TRBJ2-3, reads DVKVTQSSRYLVKRTGEKVFLECVQDMDHENMFWYRQDPGLGLRLIYFSYDVKMKEKGDIPEGYSVSREKKERFSLILESASTNQTSMYLCASSSSAGVGDTQYFGPGTRLTVL.

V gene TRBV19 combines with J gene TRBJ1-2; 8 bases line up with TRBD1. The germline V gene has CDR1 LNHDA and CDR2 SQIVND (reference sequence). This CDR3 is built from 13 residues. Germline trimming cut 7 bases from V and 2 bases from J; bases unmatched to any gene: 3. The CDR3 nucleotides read TGTGCCAGTACCTGGACAGGGAACTATGGCTACACCTTC. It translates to CASTWTGNYGYTF.

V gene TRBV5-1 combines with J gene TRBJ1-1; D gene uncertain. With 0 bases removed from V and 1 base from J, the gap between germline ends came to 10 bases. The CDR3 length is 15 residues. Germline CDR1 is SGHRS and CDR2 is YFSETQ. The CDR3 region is CASSLERVGNTEAFF. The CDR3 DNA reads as TGCGCCAGCAGCTTGGAGAGGGTAGGGAACACTGAAGCTTTCTTT.

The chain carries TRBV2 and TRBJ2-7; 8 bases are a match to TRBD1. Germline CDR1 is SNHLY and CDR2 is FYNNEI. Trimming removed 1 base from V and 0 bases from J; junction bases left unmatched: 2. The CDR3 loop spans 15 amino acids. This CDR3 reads CASSEGQGASYEQYF. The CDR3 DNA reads TGTGCCAGCAGTGAAGGGCAGGGGGCCTCCTACGAGCAGTACTTC. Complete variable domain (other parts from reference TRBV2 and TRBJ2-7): EPEVTQTPSHQVTQMGQEVILRCVPISNHLYFYWYRQILGQKVEFLVSFYNNEISEKSEIFDDQFSVERPDGSNFTLKIRSTKLEDSAMYFCASSEGQGASYEQYFGPGTRLTVT.